Shown below are 2 T cell receptor beta chains from a single sample sequenced in a study of cytomegalovirus exposure and HLA in healthy donors. The study ran its PCR with 60 Vbeta and 13 Jbeta primers. Measured with immunoSEQ multiplex PCR; TCRdb has only the in-frame clones, and not every one. The profile shows around 140,000 clones, around 80% of them singletons. The sequencing input was PBMCs. The receptors come from a female donor in good health and CMV-seronegative.

This clone came up a few times. This chain uses TRBV28 with TRBJ2-2, with 7 bases aligning to TRBD1. CDR1 is MDHEN, CDR2 SYDVKM, per germline. The CDR3 runs to 16 residues. With 3 bases clipped from V and 5 bases from J, the junction kept 9 bases outside the gene matches. The CDR3 protein is CASSLTPGGRTGELFF. In DNA form, the CDR3 reads TGTGCCAGCAGTTTGACCCCAGGGGGAAGGACCGGGGAGCTGTTTTTT.

This clone was recorded once. The chain is built from TRBV9 and TRBJ2-1, with 10 bases matching TRBD1. Germline CDR1 reads SGDLS; CDR2 reads YYNGEE. Trimming removed 3 bases from V and 2 bases from J; junction bases left unmatched: 14. This CDR3 is 19 amino acids long. CDR3: CASSGLPDRGALTYNEQFF. The DNA of the CDR3 is TGTGCCAGCAGCGGACTTCCGGACAGGGGGGCTCTGACCTACAATGAGCAGTTCTTC.